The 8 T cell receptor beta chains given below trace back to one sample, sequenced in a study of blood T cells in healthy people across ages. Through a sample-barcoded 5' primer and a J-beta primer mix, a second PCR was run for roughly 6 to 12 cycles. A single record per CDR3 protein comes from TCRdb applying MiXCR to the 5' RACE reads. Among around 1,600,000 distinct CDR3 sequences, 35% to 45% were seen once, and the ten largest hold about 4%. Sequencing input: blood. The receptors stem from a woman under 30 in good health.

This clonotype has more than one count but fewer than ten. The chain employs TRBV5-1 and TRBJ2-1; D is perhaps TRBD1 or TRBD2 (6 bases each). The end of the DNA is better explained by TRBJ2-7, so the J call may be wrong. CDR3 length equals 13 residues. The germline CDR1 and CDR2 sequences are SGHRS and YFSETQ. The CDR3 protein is CASSPGAYNEQYF. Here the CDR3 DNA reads TGCGCCAGCAGCCCGGGGGCATACAATGAGCAGTACTTC.

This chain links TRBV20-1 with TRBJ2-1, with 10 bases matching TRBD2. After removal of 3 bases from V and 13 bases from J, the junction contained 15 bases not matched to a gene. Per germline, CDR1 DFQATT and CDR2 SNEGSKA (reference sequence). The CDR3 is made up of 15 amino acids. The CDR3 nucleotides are TGCAGTGCTAGGACCGGGACTAGCGAGAGACGGGGTCAGTTCTTC. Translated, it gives CSARTGTSERRGQFF.

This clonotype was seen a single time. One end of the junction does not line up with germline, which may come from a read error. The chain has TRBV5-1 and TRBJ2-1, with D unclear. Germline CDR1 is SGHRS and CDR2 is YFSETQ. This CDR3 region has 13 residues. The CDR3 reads CASNLGSYNEQFF. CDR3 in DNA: TGCGCCAGCAACTTGGGCAGTTACAATGAGCAGTTCTTC.

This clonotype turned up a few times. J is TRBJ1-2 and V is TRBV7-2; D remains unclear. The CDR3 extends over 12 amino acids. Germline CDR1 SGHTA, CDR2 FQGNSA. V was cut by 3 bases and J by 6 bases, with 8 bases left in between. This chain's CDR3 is CASSFSLHGYTF. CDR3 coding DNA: TGTGCCAGCAGCTTTAGTTTGCATGGCTACACCTTC.

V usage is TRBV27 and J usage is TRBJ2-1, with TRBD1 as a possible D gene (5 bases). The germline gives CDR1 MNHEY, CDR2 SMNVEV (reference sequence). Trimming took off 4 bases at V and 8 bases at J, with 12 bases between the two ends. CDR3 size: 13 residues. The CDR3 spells CASSYNWGDEQFF. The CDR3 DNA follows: TGTGCCAGCAGTTACAACTGGGGCGATGAGCAGTTCTTC.

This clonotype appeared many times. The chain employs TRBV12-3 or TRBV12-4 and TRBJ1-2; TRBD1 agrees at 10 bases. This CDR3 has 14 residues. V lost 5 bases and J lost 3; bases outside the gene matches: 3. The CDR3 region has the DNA TGTGCCAGCAGTACCGGGACAGGGGACTATGGCTACACCTTC. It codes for CASSTGTGDYGYTF.

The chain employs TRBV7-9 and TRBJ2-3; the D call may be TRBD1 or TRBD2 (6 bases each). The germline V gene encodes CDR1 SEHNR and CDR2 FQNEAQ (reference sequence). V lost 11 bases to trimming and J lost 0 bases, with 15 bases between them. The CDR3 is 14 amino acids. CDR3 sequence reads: CASRGRLSTDTQYF. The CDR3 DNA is TGTGCCTCCCGGGGGCGATTAAGCACAGATACGCAGTATTTT.

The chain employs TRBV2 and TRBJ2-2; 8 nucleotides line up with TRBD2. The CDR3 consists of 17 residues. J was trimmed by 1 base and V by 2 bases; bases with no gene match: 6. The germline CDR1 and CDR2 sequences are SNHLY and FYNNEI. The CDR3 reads CASSESPGTRNTGELFF. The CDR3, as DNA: TGTGCCAGCAGTGAATCTCCCGGGACTAGGAACACCGGGGAGCTGTTTTTT.